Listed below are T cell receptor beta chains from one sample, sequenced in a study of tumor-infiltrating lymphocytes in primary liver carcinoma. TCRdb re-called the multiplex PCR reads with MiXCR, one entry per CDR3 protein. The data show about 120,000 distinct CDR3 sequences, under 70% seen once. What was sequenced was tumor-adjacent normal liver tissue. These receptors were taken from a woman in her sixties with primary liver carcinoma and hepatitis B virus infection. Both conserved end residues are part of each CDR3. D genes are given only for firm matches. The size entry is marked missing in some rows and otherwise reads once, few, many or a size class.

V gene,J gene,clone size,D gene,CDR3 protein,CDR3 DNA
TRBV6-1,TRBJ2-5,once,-,CVTLVQHQETQYF,TGTGTCACCCTCGTACAACACCAAGAGACCCAGTACTTC
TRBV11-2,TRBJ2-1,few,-,CASSFPRSSYNEQFF,TGTGCCAGCAGCTTCCCGCGAAGCTCTTACAATGAGCAGTTCTTC
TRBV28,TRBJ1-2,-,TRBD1,CASSLTGQENYYGYTF,TGTGCCAGCAGCCTCACGGGACAGGAAAACTACTATGGCTACACCTTC
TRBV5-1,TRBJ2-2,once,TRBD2,CASSLASGVYTGELCF,TGCGCCAGCAGCCTGGCTAGCGGGGTCTACACTGGGGAGCTGTGTTTT
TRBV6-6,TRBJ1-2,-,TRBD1,CASSPGQGVRGYTF,TGTGCGAGCAGTCCGGGACAGGGTGTTCGTGGCTACACCTTC
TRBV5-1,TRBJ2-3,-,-,CASSLGRSKGRDTQYF,TGCGCCAGCAGCTTGGGAAGGTCGAAGGGGAGAGATACGCAGTATTTT
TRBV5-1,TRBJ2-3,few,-,CASSFASRDVRPDTQYF,TGCGCCAGCAGCTTCGCCTCTAGGGATGTTAGGCCAGATACGCAGTATTTT
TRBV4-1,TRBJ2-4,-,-,CASSRDDRYLAKNIQYF,TGCGCCAGCAGCCGAGATGACCGGTATTTAGCTAAAAACATTCAGTACTTC
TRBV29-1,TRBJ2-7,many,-,CSVARAGYEQYF,TGCAGCGTTGCAAGGGCTGGTTACGAGCAGTACTTC
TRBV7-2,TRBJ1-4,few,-,CASSGGRGEKLFF,TGTGCCAGCAGCGGGGGCAGGGGTGAAAAACTGTTTTTT
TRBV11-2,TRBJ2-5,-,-,CASSFGGTGTLQYF,TGTGCCAGCAGCTTTGGCGGGACGGGGACGCTCCAGTACTTC
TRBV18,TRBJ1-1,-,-,CASSSSPTEFNRNTEAFF,TGTGCCAGCTCATCATCCCCGACAGAATTCAACAGGAACACTGAAGCTTTCTTT
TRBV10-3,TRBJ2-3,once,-,CVISERANTDTRYF,TGTGTCATTTCGGAGCGGGCGAACACAGATACGCGGTATTTT
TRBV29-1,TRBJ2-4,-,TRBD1,CSAITWIGGVQYF,TGCAGCGCGATCACCTGGATAGGGGGCGTTCAGTACTTC
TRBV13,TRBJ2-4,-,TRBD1,CTSSLRQGVDAKNIQYF,TGTACCAGCAGCCTCAGACAGGGGGTGGATGCCAAAAACATTCAGTACTTC
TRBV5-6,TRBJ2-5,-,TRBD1,CASSPVQGVVETQYF,TGTGCCAGCAGCCCGGTACAGGGGGTGGTGGAGACCCAGTACTTC
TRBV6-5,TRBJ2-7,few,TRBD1,CVSSQGQDGGQYF,TGTGTCAGTAGCCAGGGACAGGATGGGGGGCAGTACTTC
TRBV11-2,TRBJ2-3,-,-,CAGSPSGVYNNPQYF,TGTGCCGGCAGCCCCTCGGGGGTCTACAATAATCCCCAGTATTTT
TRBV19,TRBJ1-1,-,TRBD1,CASSAGPRQGAMLMNTEAFF,TGTGCCAGTAGTGCCGGCCCCCGACAGGGGGCCATGCTCATGAACACTGAAGCTTTCTTT
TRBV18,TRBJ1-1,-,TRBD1,CASSPPVGTGTEAFF,TGTGCCAGCTCACCACCCGTCGGGACAGGGACTGAAGCTTTCTTT
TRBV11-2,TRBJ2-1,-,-,CAISLVAGFNDEQFF,TGTGCCATCAGCTTAGTTGCGGGATTTAACGATGAGCAGTTCTTC